The 27 T cell receptor beta chains listed next were all sequenced from one sample in a study of PD-1 blockade in classical Hodgkin lymphoma. All patients experienced relapse after autologous stem cell transplantation, and brentuximab vedotin exposure was variable. Data came from immunoSEQ multiplex PCR; TCRdb stores just in-frame clones and leaves some out. The repertoire holds about 53,000 clones, with roughly 80% as singletons. The material was peripheral blood mononuclear cells (PBMCs), obtained at baseline. The receptors were gathered from a human donor with classical Hodgkin lymphoma.

The V and J genes are TRBV2 and TRBJ2-5, with D hard to call. The CDR3 sequence is 10 residues long. V was clipped by 4 bases and J by 4 bases, with 1 base between them. The germline CDR1 and CDR2 sequences are SNHLY and FYNNEI. DNA for the CDR3: TGTGCCAGCAGTGTAGAGACCCAGTACTTC. It codes for CASSVETQYF.

The chain recombines TRBV7-9 with TRBJ2-7, with TRBD2 matching 14 bases. Trimming at V came to 4 bases and at J to 5 bases, leaving 1 base not matched to a gene. CDR1 SEHNR and CDR2 FQNEAQ come from the germline V gene (reference sequence). This CDR3 has 14 residues. CDR3 sequence reads: CASSWGLAGDEQYF. DNA for the CDR3: TGTGCCAGCAGCTGGGGACTAGCGGGAGACGAGCAGTACTTC. The complete variable domain, with remaining parts taken from reference TRBV7-9 and TRBJ2-7, reads DTGVSQNPRHKITKRGQNVTFRCDPISEHNRLYWYRQTLGQGPEFLTYFQNEAQLEKSRLLSDRFSAERPKGSFSTLEIQRTEQGDSAMYLCASSWGLAGDEQYFGPGTRLTVT.

The chain joins TRBV28 to TRBJ2-5; unclear D gene. This CDR3 contains 14 residues. Trimming shortened V by 5 bases and J by 4 bases, and 14 bases separated the two germline ends. CDR1 MDHEN and CDR2 SYDVKM come from the germline V gene. This CDR3 is CASSPLWLRETQYF. CDR3 sequence (DNA): TGTGCCAGCAGTCCCCTCTGGCTCCGAGAGACCCAGTACTTC. The complete variable domain, with remaining parts taken from reference TRBV28 and TRBJ2-5, reads DVKVTQSSRYLVKRTGEKVFLECVQDMDHENMFWYRQDPGLGLRLIYFSYDVKMKEKGDIPEGYSVSREKKERFSLILESASTNQTSMYLCASSPLWLRETQYFGPGTRLLVL.

The V gene is TRBV19, the J gene TRBJ2-2; 9 bases fit TRBD2. J lost 5 bases, V lost 10 bases, and 5 bases had no gene match. The germline V gene encodes CDR1 LNHDA and CDR2 SQIVND (reference sequence). This CDR3 has 13 amino acids. This CDR3 is CATRAGGTGELFF. The CDR3 DNA sequence: TGTGCCACTCGGGCGGGAGGGACCGGGGAGCTGTTTTTT.

The chain is built from TRBV11-3 and TRBJ2-1; possible D gene TRBD2, 6 bases. The V end lost 5 bases, the J end lost 0 bases, and 14 bases lay between the germline ends. Germline CDR1 reads SGHNT; CDR2 reads YENEEA. The CDR3 runs 16 residues. CDR3 bases: TGTGCCAGCAGCGCCCGAACCGGGAGCTCCTACAATGAGCAGTTCTTC. It translates to CASSARTGSSYNEQFF.

The chain uses TRBV4-1 and TRBJ2-2, with 8 bases matching TRBD2. The V and J ends lost 4 bases and 1 base, in that order; junction bases with no gene match: 8. CDR3 size: 17 residues. Germline V gene lookup returns CDR1 MGHRA and CDR2 YSYEKL. This CDR3 reads CASSLQRETWNTGELFF. CDR3 coding DNA: TGCGCCAGCAGCCTTCAGCGGGAGACCTGGAACACCGGGGAGCTGTTTTTT.

J is TRBJ1-1 and V is TRBV27; D possibly corresponds to TRBD1 (5 bases). Per the germline V gene, CDR1 is MNHEY and CDR2 is SMNVEV (reference sequence). Trimming removed 5 bases from V and 4 bases from J, with 20 bases in between. CDR3 length equals 16 residues. As DNA, the CDR3 is TGTGCCAGCAGTCCGGACTGGGGAGGGGTTGCCACTGAAGCTTTCTTT. Translation: CASSPDWGGVATEAFF.

The rearrangement uses TRBV7-2 and TRBJ1-3; D is perhaps TRBD1 (5 bases). This CDR3 has 14 amino acids. Trimming removed 2 bases from V and 0 bases from J, with 5 bases in between. Per germline, CDR1 SGHTA and CDR2 FQGNSA. CDR3 sequence: CASSLTGSGNTIYF. CDR3 sequence (DNA): TGTGCCAGCAGCTTAACAGGCTCTGGAAACACCATATATTTT.

The rearrangement uses TRBV4-3 and TRBJ2-7; TRBD2 matches at 10 bases. V dropped 2 bases and J dropped 0; count of bases not matched to a gene: 4. This CDR3 region has 16 residues. Germline V lookup: CDR1 LGHNA, CDR2 YSLEER. CDR3 sequence: CASSQSPSGSSYEQYF. DNA for the CDR3: TGCGCCAGCAGCCAATCCCCTAGCGGGAGCTCCTACGAGCAGTACTTC.

The CDR3 loop reads CASSLAWDGYEQYV. The CDR3 region has the DNA TGTGCCAGCAGCTTAGCTTGGGACGGGTACGAGCAGTACGTC. The rearrangement uses TRBV7-2 and TRBJ2-7; the D call may be TRBD1 or TRBD2 (5 bases each). The CDR3 has 14 amino acids. Looked up from germline, CDR1 is SGHTA and CDR2 is FQGNSA. The V and J ends lost 0 bases and 4 bases respectively, with 10 bases between them.

This sequence joins TRBV18 and TRBJ1-4; D may be TRBD1 (6 bases). Trimming pared 4 bases from V and 7 bases from J, leaving 10 bases between. Germline values: CDR1 KGHSH, CDR2 LQKENI. The CDR3 is made up of 13 amino acids. CDR3 coding DNA: TGTGCCAGCTCACGGGACATTCTTGAAAAACTGTTTTTT. The encoded protein is CASSRDILEKLFF.

Points on this clone: Mismatch with germline at one junction end may stem from a read error. The V gene is TRBV7-7, the J gene TRBJ2-3, with a tentative D call TRBD2 (6 bases). CDR3 length: 14 amino acids. The germline V gene encodes CDR1 SSHAT and CDR2 FNYEAQ (reference sequence). The CDR3 DNA reads as TGTGCTAGCAGCACTAGCCGATACACAGATACGCAGTATTTT. The encoded protein is CASSTSRYTDTQYF.

J is TRBJ1-2 and V is TRBV29-1; a weak D match, TRBD1 (6 bases). CDR3 length equals 13 residues. V was clipped by 4 bases and J by 6 bases, with 15 bases between them. CDR1 SQVTM and CDR2 ANQGSEA come from the germline V gene. The CDR3 region is CSVGGGTYDGYTF. The CDR3 DNA follows: TGCAGCGTTGGAGGGGGGACGTACGATGGCTACACCTTC.

V is TRBV4-2 and J is TRBJ2-2; D not certain. The CDR3 extends over 14 amino acids. The V gene lost 4 bases and the J gene lost 7 bases, with 13 bases spanning the gap. CDR1 and CDR2 from the germline V gene are LGHNA and YNFKEQ. CDR3 sequence reads: CASSPPTEGGELFF. The CDR3 DNA reads as TGTGCCAGCAGCCCGCCGACTGAAGGCGGGGAGCTGTTTTTT.

The V and J genes are TRBV7-9 and TRBJ1-1; D unclear. The CDR3 has 19 residues. The germline V gene has CDR1 SEHNR and CDR2 FQNEAQ (reference sequence). The ends were cut back, 5 bases at V and 3 bases at J, with 28 bases in the middle. The DNA of the CDR3 is TGTGCCAGCAGCGACCCCTCCTTTATTCCAATTAGCGGGGACACTGAAGCTTTCTTT. The encoded protein is CASSDPSFIPISGDTEAFF.

The rearrangement joins TRBV21-1 to TRBJ2-4. TRBV21-1 is deemed a pseudogene. There are 12 residues in the CDR3. DNA for the CDR3: TGTGCCAGCAGCAAACCCATGGACATTCAGTACTTC. This encodes CASSKPMDIQYF.

V gene TRBV27 combines with J gene TRBJ1-6, with 7 nucleotides matching TRBD1. The V segment lost 5 bases and the J segment 0 bases; nucleotides outside the gene matches: 7. Germline CDR1 is MNHEY and CDR2 is SMNVEV (reference sequence). This CDR3 is 17 amino acids long. The CDR3 nucleotides are TGTGCCAGCAGTCGACGACAGGGAAGCTCCTATAATTCACCCCTCCACTTT. This encodes CASSRRQGSSYNSPLHF.

This rearrangement joins TRBV27 to TRBJ1-2; 8 nucleotides agree with TRBD1. Germline loops: CDR1 MNHEY, CDR2 SMNVEV (reference sequence). CDR3 length: 13 residues. Trimming removed 4 bases from V and 5 bases from J; junction bases left unmatched: 3. The CDR3 reads CASSSRGLYGYTF. In DNA, the CDR3 is TGTGCCAGCAGTTCCAGGGGGCTTTATGGCTACACCTTC.

In its sample, this clone was seen a few times. The chain employs TRBV5-1 and TRBJ2-7, with 11 positions matching TRBD1. V was clipped by 1 base and J by 4 bases; unmatched bases: 7. The germline V gene encodes CDR1 SGHRS and CDR2 YFSETQ. There are 16 residues in the CDR3. Written as DNA, the CDR3 is TGCGCCAGCAGCTTGACCGGACAGGGGGCGAAGTACGAGCAGTACGTC. This sequence encodes CASSLTGQGAKYEQYV.

The chain employs TRBV30 and TRBJ1-4; D is possibly TRBD1 (6 bases). The CDR3 runs 14 residues. Germline lookup yields CDR1 GTSNPN and CDR2 SVGIG (reference sequence). V lost 0 bases to trimming and J lost 4 bases, with 9 bases between them. The CDR3 protein is CAWSVTGLNEKLFF. CDR3 sequence (DNA): TGTGCCTGGAGTGTTACAGGGCTTAATGAAAAACTGTTTTTT.

The chain couples TRBV4-3 to TRBJ1-2; maybe TRBD1 (5 bases). Germline CDR1 LGHNA, CDR2 YSLEER. This CDR3 has 15 amino acids. Deletions cut 4 bases from V and 2 bases from J, with 14 bases between. DNA of the CDR3: TGCGCCAGCAGCCCCTATAGCGAGGGGAACTATGGCTACACCTTC. This codes for CASSPYSEGNYGYTF.

Only a few counts were recorded for this clone. The same CDR3 arises from other DNA sequences in this sample as well. The chain recombines TRBV13 with TRBJ2-5, with 7 bases aligning to TRBD1. The CDR3 contains 13 residues. The trim removed 1 base at V and 5 bases at J, leaving 1 base unmatched. Per the germline V gene, CDR1 is PRHDT and CDR2 is FYEKMQ (reference sequence). In DNA form, the CDR3 reads TGTGCCAGCAGCTTAGAGGACAGGGAGACCCAGTACTTC. Protein product: CASSLEDRETQYF.

The CDR3 sequence: CASSLSDRGVNNEQFF. In DNA, the CDR3 is TGCGCCAGCAGCCTTAGCGACAGGGGGGTAAACAATGAGCAGTTCTTC. The rearrangement uses TRBV4-1 and TRBJ2-1, with TRBD1 identical over 9 bases. The CDR3 length is 16 residues. The V segment lost 4 bases and the J segment 5 bases; nucleotides outside the gene matches: 9. Germline CDR1 and CDR2: MGHRA and YSYEKL.

This sequence joins TRBV7-8 and TRBJ1-1, with TRBD1 matching over 9 bases. The CDR3 loop spans 16 amino acids. J was trimmed by 2 bases and V by 1 base; bases with no gene match: 5. Germline lookup yields CDR1 SGHVS and CDR2 FQNEAQ. Here the CDR3 reads CASSLEPGQGNTEAFF. The CDR3 DNA follows: TGTGCCAGCAGCTTAGAGCCGGGACAGGGTAACACTGAAGCTTTCTTT.

The chain uses TRBV5-1 and TRBJ2-1; 10 bases fit TRBD1. The CDR3 has 13 amino acids. The germline gives CDR1 SGHRS, CDR2 YFSETQ. After removal of 4 bases from V and 7 bases from J, the junction contained 2 bases not matched to a gene. The CDR3 sequence is CASSTDRGNEQFF. The CDR3 DNA follows: TGCGCCAGCAGCACGGACAGGGGGAATGAGCAGTTCTTC.

V gene TRBV25-1 combines with J gene TRBJ1-1, with 9 bases fitting TRBD1. V gave up 8 bases and J gave up 7 bases; unmatched junction bases: 11. Germline assignment: CDR1 MGHDK and CDR2 SYGVNS. CDR3 length equals 14 residues. The CDR3 DNA sequence: TGTGCCAGCTCACGGAGGACAGGGGTAATTGAAGCTTTCTTT. Encoded protein: CASSRRTGVIEAFF.

This clone was counted ten times or more. The rearrangement joins TRBV4-2 to TRBJ2-1; TRBD1 agrees at 10 bases. The length of the CDR3 is 16 residues. J lost 5 bases, V lost 2 bases, and 6 bases had no gene match. Germline-derived CDR1 and CDR2 are LGHNA and YNFKEQ. DNA for the CDR3: TGTGCCAGCAGCCAAACCGGGACAGGGGTAAACAATGAGCAGTTCTTC. The encoded protein is CASSQTGTGVNNEQFF.